This T cell receptor beta chain comes out of a study of response to subunit inactivated influenza vaccine. This clonotype was seen a few times. Using its own MiXCR run on the RT-PCR reads, TCRdb lists one record per CDR3 protein. The sample holds 650,000 to 850,000 distinct CDR3 sequences, approximately 15% seen once. The clonotype comes from a man aged 45 to 65 who received an inactivated influenza vaccine. The starting material was PBMCs from blood, obtained approximately 15 days before vaccination.

The CDR3 coding sequence is TGTGCCAGCAGTTCCTCGGGTGATATTCAGTACTTC. This encodes CASSSSGDIQYF. This rearrangement joins TRBV6-2 or TRBV6-3 to TRBJ2-4; no definite D call. The CDR3 runs 12 residues. Germline CDR1 MNHEY, CDR2 SVGEGT. V shed 4 bases and J shed 10 bases, with 11 bases lying between them.